Presented here are 14 T cell receptor beta chains from one specimen sequenced in a study of blood T cell repertoires in COVID-19. Assay used: immunoSEQ multiplex PCR; TCRdb lists only in-frame clones, some missing. The sample records roughly 250,000 clones, around 82% being singletons. The sample consisted of peripheral blood. These receptors were obtained from a man aged 45-65 years with active or convalescent COVID-19.

This clone occurred once. The rearrangement uses TRBV19 and TRBJ1-5; the D is unclear. The CDR3 length is 12 residues. Per germline, CDR1 LNHDA and CDR2 SQIVND (reference sequence). Trimming removed 3 bases at V and 5 bases at J, with 5 bases between. The CDR3 reads CASSIIHQPQHF. Written as DNA, the CDR3 is TGTGCCAGTAGTATTATCCATCAGCCCCAGCATTTT.

This chain joins TRBV6-1 and TRBJ2-7; D is uncertain. Between the trimmed V and J ends, which lost 1 base and 5 bases, there was a span of 9 bases. Germline loops: CDR1 MNHNS, CDR2 SASEGT. The CDR3 contains 13 residues. CDR3 DNA sequence: TGTGCCAGCAGTGAAGGAGGAGTAGACGAGCAGTACTTC. It codes for CASSEGGVDEQYF.

In its sample, this clone was seen once. This chain uses TRBV7-8 with TRBJ2-1, with 10 bases matching TRBD2. This CDR3 is built from 15 residues. V was clipped by 7 bases and J by 3 bases; unmatched bases: 6. Germline V gene lookup returns CDR1 SGHVS and CDR2 FQNEAQ. CDR3 nucleotides: TGTGCCAGCAATGAGCGGGGGGGCCTCTACAATGAGCAGTTCTTC. Residues: CASNERGGLYNEQFF. Combining the CDR3 with reference TRBV7-8 and TRBJ2-1 gives the whole variable domain GAGVSQSPRYKVAKRGQDVALRCDPISGHVSLFWYQQALGQGPEFLTYFQNEAQLDKSGLPSDRFFAERPEGSVSTLKIQRTQQEDSAVYLCASNERGGLYNEQFFGPGTRLTVL.

The chain employs TRBV6-5 and TRBJ1-5, with TRBD1 matching over 10 bases. Per germline, CDR1 MNHEY and CDR2 SVGAGI. The CDR3 covers 15 residues. Trimming at V came to 6 bases and at J to 1 base, leaving 3 bases not matched to a gene. The CDR3, as DNA: TGTGCCAGCAGCCGGGACAGGGGAAGCAATCAGCCCCAGCATTTT. Translating it yields CASSRDRGSNQPQHF.

The table lists this clone with a few counts. The chain employs TRBV29-1 and TRBJ1-1, with D maybe TRBD1 (5 bases). Trimming took 7 bases from V and 0 from J, leaving 12 bases between them. The CDR3 sequence is 13 residues long. Germline values: CDR1 SQVTM, CDR2 ANQGSEA. CDR3 nucleotide sequence: TGCAGCGCTAGGGGCCATATGAACACTGAAGCTTTCTTT. Translating gives CSARGHMNTEAFF. Using reference TRBV29-1 and TRBJ1-1 for the parts outside the CDR3, the full variable domain is SAVISQKPSRDICQRGTSLTIQCQVDSQVTMMFWYRQQPGQSLTLIATANQGSEATYESGFVIDKFPISRPNLTFSTLTVSNMSPEDSSIYLCSARGHMNTEAFFGQGTRLTVV.

This sequence joins TRBV5-1 and TRBJ2-2, with 9 bases identical to TRBD2. The CDR3 is made up of 18 amino acids. Germline V gene sequence: CDR1 SGHRS, CDR2 YFSETQ. Trimming removed 0 bases from V and 0 bases from J; junction bases left unmatched: 6. The CDR3 sequence: CASSLAQAGGTNTGELFF. The DNA of the CDR3 is TGCGCCAGCAGCTTGGCCCAAGCGGGGGGCACGAACACCGGGGAGCTGTTTTTT.

V and J are TRBV6-5 and TRBJ2-3; TRBD1 agrees at 9 bases. Looked up from germline, CDR1 is MNHEY and CDR2 is SVGAGI. This CDR3 region has 15 residues. Losses at the gene ends were 4 bases for V and 7 bases for J; bases not matched to a gene: 9. The CDR3 coding sequence is TGTGCCAGCAGTTCTACAGGGGGCTCGTTAAATACGCAGTATTTT. This translates into CASSSTGGSLNTQYF.

The chain has TRBV12-3 or TRBV12-4 and TRBJ1-5, with 7 bases identical to TRBD1. The CDR3 runs 13 residues. V gave up 7 bases and J gave up 4 bases; unmatched junction bases: 4. The chain's CDR3 is CASTWDRNQPQHF. As DNA, the CDR3 is TGTGCCAGCACCTGGGACAGAAATCAGCCCCAGCATTTT.

This clone turned up a few times. The V call is TRBV4-1, the J call TRBJ2-7; D is perhaps TRBD2 (6 bases). The CDR3 contains 14 residues. Trimming removed 2 bases from V and 5 bases from J, with 13 bases in between. Germline V gene sequence: CDR1 MGHRA, CDR2 YSYEKL. CDR3 loop: CASSQLASTHEQYF. The CDR3 DNA sequence: TGCGCCAGCAGCCAACTAGCGTCTACCCACGAGCAGTACTTC.

This sequence joins TRBV5-1 and TRBJ2-2; possible D gene TRBD2, 6 bases. The CDR3 sequence is 16 residues long. Germline-derived CDR1 and CDR2 are SGHRS and YFSETQ. The V gene lost 1 base and the J gene lost 1 base, with 11 bases spanning the gap. CDR3 in amino acids: CASSLSPGGNTGELFF. CDR3 nucleotides: TGCGCCAGCAGCTTGAGCCCCGGGGGGAACACCGGGGAGCTGTTTTTT. The entire variable domain, with the rest obtained from reference TRBV5-1 and TRBJ2-2, is as follows: KAGVTQTPRYLIKTRGQQVTLSCSPISGHRSVSWYQQTPGQGLQFLFEYFSETQRNKGNFPGRFSGRQFSNSRSEMNVSTLELGDSALYLCASSLSPGGNTGELFFGEGSRLTVL.

This clone was seen once. J is TRBJ2-1 and V is TRBV11-2; D gene unclear. The CDR3 spans 12 residues. With 0 bases removed from V and 10 bases from J, the gap between germline ends came to 7 bases. Germline CDR1 reads SGHAT; CDR2 reads FQNNGV. The CDR3 DNA reads as TGTGCCAGCAGCTTAGATCGGGTCGAGCAGTTCTTC. Translating gives CASSLDRVEQFF.

Only one count was recorded for this clone. The rearrangement uses TRBV5-6 and TRBJ2-1; D remains ambiguous. This CDR3 region has 13 residues. Germline CDR1 is SGHDT and CDR2 is YYEEEE. The V gene lost 1 base and the J gene lost 9 bases, with 11 bases spanning the gap. CDR3 region: CASSLTMLGEQFF. The CDR3, as DNA: TGTGCCAGCAGCTTGACAATGCTTGGTGAGCAGTTCTTC.

The rearrangement joins TRBV6-5 to TRBJ2-2; D is unresolved. The germline gives CDR1 MNHEY, CDR2 SVGAGI. V was pared by 7 bases and J by 1 base, with 10 bases between. The CDR3 consists of 14 residues. CDR3: CASIITQNTGELFF. The CDR3 region has the DNA TGTGCCAGCATTATAACACAGAACACCGGGGAGCTGTTTTTT.

The CDR3 here is CASSFPRSPLHF. For the CDR3, the DNA is TGTGCCAGCAGTTTCCCTCGTTCACCCCTCCACTTT. This chain connects TRBV28 to TRBJ1-6; D remains unclear. This CDR3 is 12 amino acids long. Germline values: CDR1 MDHEN, CDR2 SYDVKM. Between the trimmed V and J ends, which lost 3 bases and 9 bases, there was a span of 6 bases.